One and the same sample provided the 22 T cell receptor beta chains below, sequenced in a study of blood T cell repertoires in COVID-19. The method was immunoSEQ multiplex PCR; TCRdb's version includes in-frame clones alone and lacks a portion of them. The data contain about 58,000 clones, around 84% of them singletons. Specimen: peripheral blood. These receptors came from a human donor with active COVID-19. The donor label of this sample is uncertain.

This chain uses TRBV3-1 (or the pseudogene TRBV3-2) with TRBJ1-1; D not certain. The CDR3 runs to 11 residues. V shed 1 base and J shed 5 bases, with 2 bases lying between them. Germline-derived CDR1 and CDR2 are LGHDT and YNNKEL (reference sequence). CDR3 loop: CASSQATEAFF. The CDR3 DNA reads TGTGCCAGCAGCCAAGCTACTGAAGCTTTCTTT.

The CDR3 DNA is TGTGCCAGCAGTCTAAGTGGACATAATGGCTACACCTTC. Amino acids: CASSLSGHNGYTF. V is TRBV12-3 or TRBV12-4 and J is TRBJ1-2, with a weak D call TRBD1 (5 bases). This CDR3 region has 13 residues. V was clipped by 5 bases and J by 6 bases, with 13 bases between them.

The V and J genes are TRBV5-4 and TRBJ2-3; the D is unclear. This CDR3 has 16 residues. CDR1 SGHNT and CDR2 YYREEE come from the germline V gene (reference sequence). Trimming took off 4 bases at V and 1 base at J, with 16 bases between the two ends. The CDR3 coding sequence is TGTGCCAGCAGCCCGATACCCATCCCAGGCACAGATACGCAGTATTTT. Amino acid sequence: CASSPIPIPGTDTQYF.

The rearrangement uses TRBV28 and TRBJ2-2, with D possibly matching TRBD1 (6 bases). The V gene lost 5 bases and the J gene lost 9 bases, with 16 bases spanning the gap. The CDR3 runs to 14 residues. CDR1 MDHEN and CDR2 SYDVKM come from the germline V gene. The CDR3 region is CASSPLGGMRELFF. In DNA, the CDR3 is TGTGCCAGCAGTCCCCTAGGGGGAATGAGGGAGCTGTTTTTT.

This clone has a handful of counts. V gene TRBV28 combines with J gene TRBJ2-7; TRBD1 might be the D (5 bases). The CDR3 contains 15 residues. V was cut by 5 bases and J by 1 base, with 15 bases left in between. The germline CDR1 and CDR2 sequences are MDHEN and SYDVKM. The DNA of the CDR3 is TGTGCCAGCAGTCGTTGGGGCAGTAAATCCTACGAGCAGTACTTC. Protein product: CASSRWGSKSYEQYF.

The rearrangement uses TRBV6-6 and TRBJ2-2; 9 nucleotides align to TRBD1. In germline, CDR1 is MNHNY, CDR2 SVGAGI (reference sequence). The trim removed 4 bases at V and 2 bases at J, leaving 5 bases unmatched. This CDR3 has 16 residues. CDR3 loop: CASSSRTGVNTGELFF. The DNA of the CDR3 is TGTGCCAGCAGTTCCCGGACAGGGGTTAACACCGGGGAGCTGTTTTTT.

The chain carries TRBV5-1 and TRBJ2-5, with 7 bases fitting TRBD2. The CDR3 contains 14 residues. The germline gives CDR1 SGHRS, CDR2 YFSETQ. The V gene end was trimmed by 5 bases and the J gene end by 7 bases; junction bases not matched to a gene: 11. In nucleotides, the CDR3 is TGCGCCAGCAGACTCCGCGGGAGTGAAGGGACCCAGTACTTC. Protein: CASRLRGSEGTQYF.

The CDR3 nucleotides are TGTGCCAGCAGCTTTGGCGGGAGTGGCTCCTACAATGAGCAGTTCTTC. Translating gives CASSFGGSGSYNEQFF. The chain is built from TRBV7-8 and TRBJ2-1; 7 nucleotides agree with TRBD2. V shed 3 bases and J 0 bases; nucleotides not matched to a gene: 5. This CDR3 region has 16 residues. Germline assignment: CDR1 SGHVS and CDR2 FQNEAQ. The whole variable domain, filled in from reference TRBV7-8 and TRBJ2-1, reads GAGVSQSPRYKVAKRGQDVALRCDPISGHVSLFWYQQALGQGPEFLTYFQNEAQLDKSGLPSDRFFAERPEGSVSTLKIQRTQQEDSAVYLCASSFGGSGSYNEQFFGPGTRLTVL.

This chain connects TRBV29-1 to TRBJ2-7; D perhaps matches TRBD2 (5 bases). CDR1 is SQVTM and CDR2 is ANQGSEA in the germline V gene. The ends were cut back, 7 bases at V and 0 bases at J, with 10 bases in the middle. This CDR3 region has 12 residues. CDR3 region: CSARGGSYEQYF. CDR3 in DNA: TGCAGCGCCCGGGGTGGCTCCTACGAGCAGTACTTC.

The chain recombines TRBV6-2 or TRBV6-3 with TRBJ2-1, with D perhaps matching TRBD1 (5 bases). Trimming removed 5 bases from V and 5 bases from J, with 13 bases in between. Germline V gene lookup returns CDR1 MNHEY and CDR2 SVGEGT. The CDR3 covers 14 residues. The CDR3 sequence is CASSPHRQNNEQFF. As DNA, the CDR3 is TGTGCCAGCAGTCCGCACAGACAGAACAATGAGCAGTTCTTC.

V usage is TRBV13 and J usage is TRBJ1-2; D is ambiguous. The CDR3 loop spans 14 amino acids. Trimming left V 2 bases short and J 0 bases short, with 7 bases between. CDR1 and CDR2 (germline): PRHDT, FYEKMQ (reference sequence). CDR3 bases: TGTGCCAGCAGCTTATCAGAACCTAACTATGGCTACACCTTC. Protein product: CASSLSEPNYGYTF.

As to this clone: One end of the junction is discordant with germline, which a read error may explain. This chain connects TRBV10-2 to TRBJ1-2; D remains unclear. Germline assignment: CDR1 WSHSY and CDR2 SAAADI. The CDR3 extends over 14 amino acids. The CDR3 DNA reads TGCGCCAGCAGTGAGTCGACTCGCCGCGGAACGAGATCCTTC. It yields the protein CASSESTRRGTRSF.

The rearrangement links TRBV5-1 to TRBJ1-6, with D tentatively TRBD1 (6 bases). Trimming shortened V by 1 base and J by 6 bases, and 8 bases separated the two germline ends. Germline V gene lookup returns CDR1 SGHRS and CDR2 YFSETQ. The length of the CDR3 is 14 residues. The CDR3 sequence is CASSLWTVNSPLHF. The DNA for the CDR3 is TGCGCCAGCAGCTTGTGGACAGTTAATTCACCCCTCCACTTT.

In nucleotides, the CDR3 is TGTGCCAGCAGCCCCCGACGGAGCTCCTACGAGCAGTACTTC. Protein product: CASSPRRSSYEQYF. The chain uses TRBV7-2 and TRBJ2-7; unclear D gene. CDR1 SGHTA and CDR2 FQGNSA come from the germline V gene. Trimming removed 5 bases from V and 0 bases from J, with 11 bases in between. The length of the CDR3 is 14 residues.

The genes are TRBV2 and TRBJ1-4; TRBD1 is a possible D gene (5 bases). Trimming left V 4 bases short and J 8 bases short, with 14 bases between. The CDR3 sequence is 14 residues long. CDR1 is SNHLY, CDR2 FYNNEI, per germline. This chain's CDR3 is CASSAGGELEKLFF. The DNA of the CDR3 is TGTGCCAGCAGTGCTGGGGGGGAGCTCGAAAAACTGTTTTTT.

The rearrangement links TRBV29-1 to TRBJ1-5; D is undetermined. The germline V gene encodes CDR1 SQVTM and CDR2 ANQGSEA. V shed 5 bases and J shed 2 bases, with 13 bases lying between them. The CDR3 extends over 14 amino acids. In DNA form, the CDR3 reads TGCAGCGTTTCTTCTAGTAGCGGCAATCAGCCCCAGCATTTT. Amino acids: CSVSSSSGNQPQHF.

The rearrangement links TRBV5-6 to TRBJ1-2; D gene ambiguous. Trimming removed 5 bases from V and 3 bases from J, with 8 bases in between. This CDR3 has 12 amino acids. Germline lookup yields CDR1 SGHDT and CDR2 YYEEEE. CDR3 DNA sequence: TGTGCCAGCAGTGAGGGCGACTATGGCTACACCTTC. Its translation: CASSEGDYGYTF.

V and J are TRBV7-2 and TRBJ2-1; no firm D call. V was cut by 1 base and J by 0 bases, with 10 bases left in between. Germline loops: CDR1 SGHTA, CDR2 FQGNSA. The CDR3 has 16 residues. The CDR3 DNA is TGTGCCAGCAGCTTAGTCCCGCGGTACTCCTACAATGAGCAGTTCTTC. It is translated as CASSLVPRYSYNEQFF.

The chain recombines TRBV2 with TRBJ1-2, with D perhaps matching TRBD1 (5 bases). V dropped 6 bases and J dropped 5 bases, with 13 bases sitting between them. CDR3 size: 13 residues. CDR1 and CDR2 from the germline V gene are SNHLY and FYNNEI. Written as DNA, the CDR3 is TGTGCCAGCAGGGGTCATGGGGGGTATGGCTACACCTTC. It yields the protein CASRGHGGYGYTF.

The chain uses TRBV20-1 and TRBJ2-3; 8 bases align to TRBD2. V was pared by 3 bases and J by 5 bases, with 7 bases of the junction left unmatched. The CDR3 spans 14 residues. CDR1 DFQATT and CDR2 SNEGSKA come from the germline V gene (reference sequence). Written as DNA, the CDR3 is TGCAGTGCTAGTGGCGGGAGGTTGGGAGATACGCAGTATTTT. This sequence encodes CSASGGRLGDTQYF.

The rearrangement links TRBV7-9 to TRBJ1-6; D unclear. This CDR3 spans 15 amino acids. Germline V gene sequence: CDR1 SEHNR, CDR2 FQNEAQ (reference sequence). The V gene lost 1 base and the J gene lost 9 bases, with 13 bases spanning the gap. The CDR3 DNA reads TGTGCCAGCAGCTTAGTCCGCCCTTGGGCTTCACCCCTCCACTTT. This gives the protein CASSLVRPWASPLHF.

The rearrangement uses TRBV16 and TRBJ2-7, with D maybe TRBD2 (6 bases). The germline CDR1 and CDR2 sequences are KGHSY and FQNENV. The CDR3 consists of 15 residues. Trimming took 2 bases from V and 5 from J, leaving 16 bases between them. CDR3 nucleotide sequence: TGTGCCAGCAGCCAAAGGGGAGGTCTCGAGAACGAGCAGTACTTC. Its translation is CASSQRGGLENEQYF.